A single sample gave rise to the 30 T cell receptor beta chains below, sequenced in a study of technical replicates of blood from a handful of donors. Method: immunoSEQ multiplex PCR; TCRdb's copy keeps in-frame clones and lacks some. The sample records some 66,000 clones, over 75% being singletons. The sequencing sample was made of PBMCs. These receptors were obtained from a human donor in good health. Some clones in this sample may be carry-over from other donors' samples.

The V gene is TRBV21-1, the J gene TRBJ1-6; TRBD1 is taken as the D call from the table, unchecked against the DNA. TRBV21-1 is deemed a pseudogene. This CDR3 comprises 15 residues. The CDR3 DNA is TGTGCCAGCAGCGCCTGGGACAGTCTCTTATCACCCCTCCACTTT. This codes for CASSAWDSLLSPLHF.

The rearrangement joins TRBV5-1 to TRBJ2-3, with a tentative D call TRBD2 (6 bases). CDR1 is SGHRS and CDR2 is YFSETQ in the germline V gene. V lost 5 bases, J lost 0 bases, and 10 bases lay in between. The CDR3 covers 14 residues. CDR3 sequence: CASSDLASTDTQYF. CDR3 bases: TGCGCCAGCAGTGACCTAGCGAGCACAGATACGCAGTATTTT.

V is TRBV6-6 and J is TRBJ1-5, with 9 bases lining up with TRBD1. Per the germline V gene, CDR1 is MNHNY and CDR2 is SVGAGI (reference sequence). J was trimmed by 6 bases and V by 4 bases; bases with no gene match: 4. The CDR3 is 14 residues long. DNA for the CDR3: TGTGCCAGCAGTTGGGGACAGGGAGGTCAGCCCCAGCATTTT. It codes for CASSWGQGGQPQHF.

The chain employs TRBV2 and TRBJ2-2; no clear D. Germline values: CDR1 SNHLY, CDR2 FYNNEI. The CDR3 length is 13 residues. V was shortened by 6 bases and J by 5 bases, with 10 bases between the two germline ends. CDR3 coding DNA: TGTGCCAGCAGGTACCAGCGAACCGGGGAGCTGTTTTTT. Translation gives CASRYQRTGELFF. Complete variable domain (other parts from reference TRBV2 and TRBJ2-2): EPEVTQTPSHQVTQMGQEVILRCVPISNHLYFYWYRQILGQKVEFLVSFYNNEISEKSEIFDDQFSVERPDGSNFTLKIRSTKLEDSAMYFCASRYQRTGELFFGEGSRLTVL.

Here the CDR3 DNA reads TGTGCCAGCTCACCACAGGGGCCTGGCACAGATACGCAGTATTTT. It translates to CASSPQGPGTDTQYF. The genes are TRBV18 and TRBJ2-3; D perhaps matches TRBD1 (5 bases). This CDR3 has 15 residues. CDR1 and CDR2 (germline): KGHSH, LQKENI. V was pared by 1 base and J by 1 base, with 9 bases between.

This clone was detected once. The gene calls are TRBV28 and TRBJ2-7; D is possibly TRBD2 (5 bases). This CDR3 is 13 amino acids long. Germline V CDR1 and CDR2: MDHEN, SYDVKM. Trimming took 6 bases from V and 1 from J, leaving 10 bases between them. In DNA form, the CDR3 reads TGTGCCAGCAGCCCGAGGGTATCCTACGAGCAGTACTTC. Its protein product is CASSPRVSYEQYF.

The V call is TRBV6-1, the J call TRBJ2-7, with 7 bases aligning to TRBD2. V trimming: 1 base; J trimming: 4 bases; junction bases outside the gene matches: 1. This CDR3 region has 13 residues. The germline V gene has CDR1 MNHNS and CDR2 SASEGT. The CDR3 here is CASSEGGSYEQYF. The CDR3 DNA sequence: TGTGCCAGCAGTGAAGGCGGGAGTTACGAGCAGTACTTC.

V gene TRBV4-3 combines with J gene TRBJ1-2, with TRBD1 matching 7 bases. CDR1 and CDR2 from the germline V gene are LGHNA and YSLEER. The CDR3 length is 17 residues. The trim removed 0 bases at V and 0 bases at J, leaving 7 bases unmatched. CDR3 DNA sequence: TGCGCCAGCAGCCAAGATTTAGGGGGCTACGCTAACTATGGCTACACCTTC. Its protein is CASSQDLGGYANYGYTF.

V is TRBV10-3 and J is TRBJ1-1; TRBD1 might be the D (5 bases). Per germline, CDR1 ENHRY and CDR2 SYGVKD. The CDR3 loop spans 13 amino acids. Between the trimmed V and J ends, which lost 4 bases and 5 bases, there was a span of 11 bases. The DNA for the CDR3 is TGTGCCATCAGTGCCCAGGGCGAAACTGAAGCTTTCTTT. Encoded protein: CAISAQGETEAFF.

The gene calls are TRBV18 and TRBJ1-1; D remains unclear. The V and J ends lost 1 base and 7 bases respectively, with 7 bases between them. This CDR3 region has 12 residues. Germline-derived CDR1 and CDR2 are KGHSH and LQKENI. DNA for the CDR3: TGTGCCAGCTCACCACGTTCGGGTGAAGCTTTCTTT. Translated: CASSPRSGEAFF.

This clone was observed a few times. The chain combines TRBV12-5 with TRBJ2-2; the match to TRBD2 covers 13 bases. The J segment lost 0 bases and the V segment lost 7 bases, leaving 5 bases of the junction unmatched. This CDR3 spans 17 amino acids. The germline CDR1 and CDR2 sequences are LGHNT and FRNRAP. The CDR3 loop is CASATSGGIANTGELFF. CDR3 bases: TGTGCTAGTGCGACTAGCGGGGGGATCGCGAACACCGGGGAGCTGTTTTTT.

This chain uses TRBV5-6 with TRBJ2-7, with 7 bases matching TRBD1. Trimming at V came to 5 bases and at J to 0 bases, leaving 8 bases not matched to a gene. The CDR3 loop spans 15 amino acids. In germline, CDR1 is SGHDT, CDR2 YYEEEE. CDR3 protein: CASSYTGVGSYEQYF. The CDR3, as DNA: TGTGCCAGCAGTTATACAGGGGTGGGCTCCTACGAGCAGTACTTC.

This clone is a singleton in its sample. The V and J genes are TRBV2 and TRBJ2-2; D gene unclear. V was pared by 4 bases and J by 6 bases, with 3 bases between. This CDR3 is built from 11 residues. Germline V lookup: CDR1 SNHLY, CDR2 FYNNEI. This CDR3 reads CASSAAGELFF. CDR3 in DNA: TGTGCCAGCAGTGCGGCCGGGGAGCTGTTTTTT.

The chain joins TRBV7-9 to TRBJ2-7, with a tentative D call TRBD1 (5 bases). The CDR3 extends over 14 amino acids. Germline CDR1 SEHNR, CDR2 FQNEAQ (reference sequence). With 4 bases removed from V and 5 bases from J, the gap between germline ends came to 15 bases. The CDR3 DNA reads TGTGCCAGCAGCTCCTCAGGGATGGGAAACGAGCAGTACTTC. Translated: CASSSSGMGNEQYF.

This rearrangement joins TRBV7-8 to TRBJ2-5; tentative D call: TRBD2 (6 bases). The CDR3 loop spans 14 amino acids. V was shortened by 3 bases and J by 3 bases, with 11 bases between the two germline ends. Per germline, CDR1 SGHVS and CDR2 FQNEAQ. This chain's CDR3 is CASSFSGRKETQYF. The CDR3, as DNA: TGTGCCAGCAGCTTTAGCGGCAGGAAAGAGACCCAGTACTTC.

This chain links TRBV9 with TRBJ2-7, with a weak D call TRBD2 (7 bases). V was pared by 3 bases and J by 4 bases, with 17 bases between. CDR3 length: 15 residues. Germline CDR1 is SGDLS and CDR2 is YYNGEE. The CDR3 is CASSAGGLQGYEQYF. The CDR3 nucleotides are TGTGCCAGCAGCGCGGGGGGACTCCAGGGGTACGAGCAGTACTTC.

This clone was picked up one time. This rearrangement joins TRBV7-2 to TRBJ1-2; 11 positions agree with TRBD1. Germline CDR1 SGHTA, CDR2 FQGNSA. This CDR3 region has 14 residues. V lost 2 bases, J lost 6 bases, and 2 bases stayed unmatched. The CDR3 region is CASSLMGQGDGYTF. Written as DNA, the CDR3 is TGTGCCAGCAGCTTAATGGGACAGGGGGATGGCTACACCTTC.

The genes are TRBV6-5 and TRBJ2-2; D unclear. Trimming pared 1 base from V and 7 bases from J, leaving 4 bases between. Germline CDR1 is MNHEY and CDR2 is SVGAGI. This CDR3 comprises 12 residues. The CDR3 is CASSYFSGELFF. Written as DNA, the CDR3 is TGTGCCAGCAGTTACTTTAGCGGGGAGCTGTTTTTT.

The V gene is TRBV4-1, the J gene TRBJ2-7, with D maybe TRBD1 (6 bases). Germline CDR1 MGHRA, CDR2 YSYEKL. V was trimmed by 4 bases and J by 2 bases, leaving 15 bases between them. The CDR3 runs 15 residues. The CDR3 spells CASSRWSGDAYEQYF. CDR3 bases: TGCGCCAGCAGCCGTTGGTCAGGGGACGCCTACGAGCAGTACTTC.

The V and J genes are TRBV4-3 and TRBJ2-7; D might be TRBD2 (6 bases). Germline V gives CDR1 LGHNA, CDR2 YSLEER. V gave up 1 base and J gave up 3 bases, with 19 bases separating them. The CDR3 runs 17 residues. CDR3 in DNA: TGCGCCAGCAGCCAAGGCGGCTCGCGGACGGGGGTCTACGAGCAGTACTTC. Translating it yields CASSQGGSRTGVYEQYF.

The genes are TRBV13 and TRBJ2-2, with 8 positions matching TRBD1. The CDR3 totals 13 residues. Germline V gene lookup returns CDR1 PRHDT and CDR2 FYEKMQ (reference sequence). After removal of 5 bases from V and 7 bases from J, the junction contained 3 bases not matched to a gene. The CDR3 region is CASSPTGVGELFF. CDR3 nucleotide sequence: TGTGCCAGCAGCCCGACAGGGGTCGGGGAGCTGTTTTTT.

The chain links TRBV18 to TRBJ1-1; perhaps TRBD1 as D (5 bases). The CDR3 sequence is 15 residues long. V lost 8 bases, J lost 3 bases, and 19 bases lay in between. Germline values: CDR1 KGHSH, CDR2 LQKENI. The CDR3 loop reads CASRPWGVRDTEAFF. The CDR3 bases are TGTGCCAGCCGGCCGTGGGGGGTCAGGGACACTGAAGCTTTCTTT.

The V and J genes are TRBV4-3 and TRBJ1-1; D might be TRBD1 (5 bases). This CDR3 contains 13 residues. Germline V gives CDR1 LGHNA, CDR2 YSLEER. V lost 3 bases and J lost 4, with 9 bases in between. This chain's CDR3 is CASSHGGGTEAFF. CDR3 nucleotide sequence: TGCGCCAGCAGCCATGGGGGGGGCACTGAAGCTTTCTTT.

CDR3 DNA: TGTGCCAGCTCACAACAGGGGAATGGGTACAATGAGCAGTTCTTC. Translating gives CASSQQGNGYNEQFF. The chain has TRBV18 and TRBJ2-1; TRBD1 matches at 7 bases. The CDR3 sequence is 15 residues long. After removal of 4 bases from V and 4 bases from J, the junction contained 7 bases not matched to a gene. Germline V gene lookup returns CDR1 KGHSH and CDR2 LQKENI.

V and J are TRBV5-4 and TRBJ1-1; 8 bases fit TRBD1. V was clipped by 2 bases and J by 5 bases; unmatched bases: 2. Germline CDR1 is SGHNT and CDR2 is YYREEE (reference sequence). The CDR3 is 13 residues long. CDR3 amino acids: CASSFTGGTEAFF. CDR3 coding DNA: TGTGCCAGCAGCTTCACAGGGGGAACTGAAGCTTTCTTT.

The CDR3 nucleotides read TGTGCCAGCAGCTTCTCAGGGATGGGCAACTATGGCTACACCTTC. Translating it yields CASSFSGMGNYGYTF. J is TRBJ1-2 and V is TRBV7-2; possibly TRBD1 for D (5 bases). CDR3 length: 15 amino acids. V lost 3 bases and J 2 bases, leaving 13 bases between the germline ends. CDR1 is SGHTA and CDR2 is FQGNSA in the germline V gene.

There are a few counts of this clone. Here the CDR3 reads CASSWGRVAVDQETQYF. The DNA for the CDR3 is TGCGCCAGCAGTTGGGGCCGAGTAGCGGTGGATCAAGAGACCCAGTACTTC. The chain couples TRBV4-1 to TRBJ2-5, with D tentatively TRBD2 (6 bases). The germline V gene encodes CDR1 MGHRA and CDR2 YSYEKL. CDR3 length: 17 amino acids. The germline V and J ends were trimmed by 6 bases and 2 bases, with 22 bases remaining between them.

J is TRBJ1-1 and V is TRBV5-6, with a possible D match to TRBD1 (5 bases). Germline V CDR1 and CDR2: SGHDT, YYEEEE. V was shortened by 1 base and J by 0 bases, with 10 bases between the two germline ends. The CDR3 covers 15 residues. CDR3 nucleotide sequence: TGTGCCAGCAGCTTGTTGGGGCGCCTGAACACTGAAGCTTTCTTT. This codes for CASSLLGRLNTEAFF.

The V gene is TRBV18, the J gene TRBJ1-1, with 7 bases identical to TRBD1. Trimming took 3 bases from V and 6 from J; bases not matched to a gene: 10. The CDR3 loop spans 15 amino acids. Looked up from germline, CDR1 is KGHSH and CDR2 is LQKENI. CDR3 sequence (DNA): TGTGCCAGCTCACCCAGGACAGGTGGAATGGCTGAAGCTTTCTTT. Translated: CASSPRTGGMAEAFF.

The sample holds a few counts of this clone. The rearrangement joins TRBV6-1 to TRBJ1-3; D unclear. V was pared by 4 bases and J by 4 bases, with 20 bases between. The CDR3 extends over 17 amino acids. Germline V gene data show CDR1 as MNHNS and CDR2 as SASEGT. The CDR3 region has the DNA TGTGCCAGCAGTGCAAGGGTGACGGGGAGTCGAGGAAACACCATATATTTT. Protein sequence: CASSARVTGSRGNTIYF.